In this sample, the clone carrying this T cell receptor beta chain turned up a few times. As yet, its antigen is unknown. Starting from PBMCs, sorting isolated CD4+ and CD8+ T cells. The authors extracted RNA and reverse transcribed it into cDNA as the sequencing template. The assay was immunoSEQ multiplex PCR, and TCRdb's table has in-frame clones only and misses some. The data contain roughly 100,000 clones, approximately 60% of them singletons. This entry belongs to a study of CD8+ T cells in alopecia areata. The V and J ends lost 5 bases and 6 bases respectively, with 11 bases between them. Germline loops: CDR1 MNHNS, CDR2 SASEGT. CDR3 length: 13 residues. Overall study findings and caveats: It was less clear whether patients shared TCRs than it was in mice, possibly because of HLA. Clonality in lesional scalp, especially alopecia totalis/universalis, exceeded that of normal scalp.

This TCR came from a human donor in good health. Sequenced material: CD4+ T cells sorted from blood. The chain combines TRBV6-1 with TRBJ1-5; the D is unclear. CDR3 sequence (DNA): TGTGCCAGCAGTTTCCGTGGCGGTCAGCCCCAGCATTTT. Residues: CASSFRGGQPQHF.